This note documents a single TCR beta chain sequence. This clonotype turned up a few times. Its antigen target is currently unknown. There are no base qualities to consult, and no much larger clone falls within one base. This specimen belongs to a study of response to subunit inactivated influenza vaccine (dated by TCRdb to the late 2010s). With regard to the full study: Deep quantitative T cell receptor repertoire profiling was used in the study to track responses to a trivalent subunit inactivated influenza vaccine.

Receptor amplification or capture employed RT-PCR. The data were produced on an Illumina HiSeq 2500. TCRdb trimmed public reads at Q25 via fastp, called clones via MiXCR and kept in-frame beta chains. Rows matching on CDR3 protein sequence are summarized as one entry with the most common DNA and genes. This sample has approximately 680,000 distinct CDR3 sequences in its table, and 15% to 19% of those were observed once. The ten largest clones represent around 10% of the sample. As encoded in the germline V gene, CDR1 is SQVTM while CDR2 is ANQGSEA. From the cysteine up to the phenylalanine, the CDR3 has a length of 14 residues. Only CDR3 DNA is held: 42 bases, read in frame from base 1. V and J are truncated by 6 bases and 7 bases respectively, leaving an intervening sequence of 21 bases. Broad study findings and their caveats: The authors suggested that each seasonal influenza vaccination may recruit only a limited number of new T cells.

This receptor chain uses TRBV29-1 and TRBJ1-1, with a tentative D gene TRBD1 over 5 matching bases. The source is a man aged 50 or older who received an inactivated influenza vaccine. Donor details come from another sample of the same person, matched by shared clones. The material was PBMCs from blood, obtained 12 days after vaccination. For the CDR3, the sequence is CSVPGQGGWGEAFF. The bases are TGCAGCGTACCCGGCCAGGGAGGGTGGGGTGAAGCTTTCTTT.